This is a list of T cell receptor beta chains from one sample in a study of blood T cells in healthy people across ages. Each CDR3 protein is one row after TCRdb ran MiXCR on the 5' RACE reads. This table has roughly 1,000,000 distinct CDR3 sequences, approximately 25% appearing once. The same specimen was also included in a second study, on T cells of mothers and their children.

Material for sequencing was blood. The receptors originated from a girl aged 2 to 10 in good health. Both conserved end residues are part of each CDR3. D genes are given only for firm matches. Not all rows give a size; the values are once, few, many and, for expanded clones, a class.

size,J,V,D,DNA,CDR3
few,TRBJ1-2,TRBV24-1,-,TGTGCCACCAGTGACCCGACAAAGTATGGCTACACCTTC,CATSDPTKYGYTF
-,TRBJ2-1,TRBV7-7,TRBD2,TGTGCTAGCAGCTTTTCACTAGCGGGAAATTATGAGCAGTTCTTC,CASSFSLAGNYEQFF
-,TRBJ2-7,TRBV7-2,TRBD2,TGTGCCAGCAGCTTGATAGCGGGGGTACTGAACGAGCAGTACTTC,CASSLIAGVLNEQYF
few,TRBJ2-1,TRBV7-9,TRBD2,TGTGCCAGCAGCTCTCTTACTAGCGGGAGGGCTCCTTCCTACAATGAGCAGTTCTTC,CASSSLTSGRAPSYNEQFF
few,TRBJ2-7,TRBV20-1,-,TGCAGTGCTGTAAGCGGGCACACCTACGAGCAGTACTTC,CSAVSGHTYEQYF
-,TRBJ2-5,TRBV5-6,TRBD1,TGTGCCAGCAGCCTTGGGGGACAGGGCCCACAAGAGACCCAGTACTTC,CASSLGGQGPQETQYF
few,TRBJ2-4,TRBV12-3/TRBV12-4,TRBD1,TGTGCCAGCAGTTCGGGGACAGGGGACATTCAGTACTTC,CASSSGTGDIQYF
few,TRBJ2-6,TRBV27,-,TGTGCCAGCAAACCCTGGCAGAGCTCTGGGGCCAACGTCCTGGCTTTC,CASKPWQSSGANVLAF
few,TRBJ2-5,TRBV15,TRBD2,TGTGCCACCAGCAGTCTGACTAGCGGACAAGAGACCCAGTACTTC,CATSSLTSGQETQYF
many,TRBJ2-5,TRBV4-3,-,TGCGCCAGCAGCCAAGTAATAGGTCCCCAAGAGACCCAGTACTTC,CASSQVIGPQETQYF
-,TRBJ1-6,TRBV10-3,-,TGTGCCATCAGTGAGCCGACGGGGACTCAGAATTCACCCCTCCACTTT,CAISEPTGTQNSPLHF
-,TRBJ1-6,TRBV5-1,-,TGCGCCAGCAGCTTGGAGCGGGTCACCAATTCACCCCTCCACTTT,CASSLERVTNSPLHF
few,TRBJ2-4,TRBV3-1,-,TGTGCCAGCAGCCAGGCCGGACAGTTAAACATTCAGTACTTC,CASSQAGQLNIQYF
few,TRBJ2-1,TRBV7-6,-,TGTGCCAGCAGCTTAGTACCCTGGGGCGACAATGAGCAGTTCTTC,CASSLVPWGDNEQFF
few,TRBJ1-2,TRBV27,-,TGTGCCAGCAGGACTTACAGAGGAGGTTATGGCTACACCTTC,CASRTYRGGYGYTF
few,TRBJ2-5,TRBV12-3/TRBV12-4,TRBD2,TGTGCCAGCAGTTTTGGACTAGCGCAGTGCTGCGAGTACTTC,CASSFGLAQCCEYF
-,TRBJ1-2,TRBV7-9,TRBD1,TGTGCCAGCGACAGGGATCCTAACTATGGCTACACCTTC,CASDRDPNYGYTF
-,TRBJ2-1,TRBV20-1,TRBD2,TGCAGTGGCCCCCTGGCGGGGGTTTCGGGAGAGCAGTTCTTC,CSGPLAGVSGEQFF
few,TRBJ2-2,TRBV28,TRBD2,TGTGCCAGCAGCTCTATCCTAGCGGGAGGGCCCCTCGGGGAGCTGTTTTTT,CASSSILAGGPLGELFF
-,TRBJ1-4,TRBV29-1,-,TGCAGCGTTGCAGGCAGGGTCCACGAAAAACTGTTTTTT,CSVAGRVHEKLFF
few,TRBJ2-7,TRBV11-2,TRBD2,TGTGCCAGCAGTTGGGGAACTAGCGGCTACGAGCAGTACTTC,CASSWGTSGYEQYF
-,TRBJ1-1,TRBV5-8,TRBD1,TGTGCCAGCAGCTGGGGGCAGGGGGCGGTGGTTTTCACTGAAGCTTTCTTT,CASSWGQGAVVFTEAFF
once,TRBJ2-1,TRBV24-1,-,TGTGCCACCAGTTCCATTTCGACAGGTCAGGATAGCACCTACAATGAGCAGTTCTTC,CATSSISTGQDSTYNEQFF
few,TRBJ1-4,TRBV12-5,-,TGTGCTAGTGGTTTGCTTATATCGGGGCCTAGTGAAAAACTGTTTTTT,CASGLLISGPSEKLFF
few,TRBJ2-2,TRBV4-3,TRBD2,TGCGCCAGCAGCCTTATGACTAGCGGGGGGATCGGGGAGCTGTTTTTT,CASSLMTSGGIGELFF
-,TRBJ1-5,TRBV20-1,TRBD1,TGCAGTGCTAGAGCAGGCCAGGGGGCGTGGGCTGGTCAGCCCCAGCATTTT,CSARAGQGAWAGQPQHF
few,TRBJ1-2,TRBV14,-,TGTGCCAGCAGCCAAGATCATTACACCTCCTATGGCTACACCTTC,CASSQDHYTSYGYTF
-,TRBJ2-2,TRBV9,-,TGTGCCAGCAGCACGGACTTAATGACCGGGGAGCTGTTTTTT,CASSTDLMTGELFF
-,TRBJ2-3,TRBV3-1,-,TGTGCCAGCAGCCATACCCCGTTTGCGGGAGATACGCAGTATTTT,CASSHTPFAGDTQYF
few,TRBJ2-2,TRBV12-3/TRBV12-4,-,TGTGCCAGCAGTTTTCCAGGGGACACCGGGGAGCTGTTTTTT,CASSFPGDTGELFF
few,TRBJ1-1,TRBV9,-,TGTGCCAGCAGCCCTCGGACCGATATGAACACTGAAGCTTTCTTT,CASSPRTDMNTEAFF
-,TRBJ1-6,TRBV7-2,-,TGTGCCAGCAGCACAAGCGAGGGATCACCCCTCCACTTT,CASSTSEGSPLHF
-,TRBJ2-1,TRBV29-1,-,TGCAGCGTCGACCCACTTAAACTGATCCCCAGGGAGCAGTTCTTC,CSVDPLKLIPREQFF
-,TRBJ2-3,TRBV20-1,-,TGCAGTGCTGGACCCAGGGCCACAGATACGCAGTATTTT,CSAGPRATDTQYF
-,TRBJ1-1,TRBV4-2,-,TGTGCCAGCAGCGTGGGGGCTAAGGAAGCTTTCTTT,CASSVGAKEAFF
-,TRBJ2-1,TRBV20-1,TRBD2,TGCAGTGCGCTACTAGCGGGGGGTCGCAATGAGCAGTTCTTC,CSALLAGGRNEQFF
-,TRBJ2-7,TRBV7-8,-,TGTGCCAGCAGCTTCGGACCCGATGACGAGCAGTACTTC,CASSFGPDDEQYF
many,TRBJ2-5,TRBV24-1,-,TGTGCCACCGGTTGGGGGGAGACCCAGTACTTC,CATGWGETQYF
-,TRBJ2-7,TRBV5-1,TRBD1,TGCGCCAGCAGCTTGGGGGACAGCCATCCCTACGAGCAGTACTTC,CASSLGDSHPYEQYF
few,TRBJ1-1,TRBV20-1,TRBD1,TGCAGTGCTAGGCCCCTGGACAGGGGGCCTGAAGCTTTCTTT,CSARPLDRGPEAFF
few,TRBJ2-1,TRBV12-3/TRBV12-4,TRBD2,TGTGCCAGCAGCCCGCCCCCGGGACTAGGGTACAATGAGCAGTTCTTC,CASSPPPGLGYNEQFF
-,TRBJ2-7,TRBV15,-,TGTGCCACCAGCAGAGATCGCTTCGAGCAGTACTTC,CATSRDRFEQYF